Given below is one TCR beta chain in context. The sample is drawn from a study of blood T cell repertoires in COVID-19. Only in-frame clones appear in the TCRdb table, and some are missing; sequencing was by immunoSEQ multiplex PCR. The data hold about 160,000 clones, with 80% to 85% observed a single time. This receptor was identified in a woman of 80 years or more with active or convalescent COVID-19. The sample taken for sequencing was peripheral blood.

This CDR3 is CASSSSQGTGNTIYF. CDR3 DNA: TGTGCCAGCAGTTCTTCACAGGGGACTGGAAACACCATATATTTT. The chain combines TRBV6-2 or TRBV6-3 with TRBJ1-3; 7 bases agree with TRBD1. There are 15 residues in the CDR3. The trim removed 4 bases at V and 2 bases at J, leaving 5 bases unmatched. From germline, CDR1 is MNHEY and CDR2 SVGEGT.